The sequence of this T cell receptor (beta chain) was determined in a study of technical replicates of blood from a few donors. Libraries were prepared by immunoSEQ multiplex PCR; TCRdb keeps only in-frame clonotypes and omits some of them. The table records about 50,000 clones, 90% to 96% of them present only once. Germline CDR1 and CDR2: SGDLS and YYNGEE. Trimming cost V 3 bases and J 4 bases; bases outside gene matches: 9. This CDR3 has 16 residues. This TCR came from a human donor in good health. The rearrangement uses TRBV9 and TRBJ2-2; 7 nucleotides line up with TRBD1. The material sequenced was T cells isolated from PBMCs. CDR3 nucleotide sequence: TGTGCCAGCAGCGGGGGGACAGAGGTGGTCACCGGGGAGCTGTTTTTT. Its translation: CASSGGTEVVTGELFF.